The present TCR beta chain was sequenced within a study of cytomegalovirus exposure and HLA in healthy donors. Points on this clone: As yet, its antigen is unknown.

60 Vbeta and 13 Jbeta primers were used in PCR. Only in-frame clones appear in the TCRdb table, and some are missing; sequencing was by immunoSEQ multiplex PCR. Counted here are about 130,000 clones, just under 75% occurring once; the ten biggest clones make up about 4.5%. The CDR3 consists of 14 residues. V shed 0 bases and J shed 5 bases, with 9 bases lying between them. Germline CDR1 and CDR2: SGHRS and YFSETQ. Points from the study as a whole: Later on, a genetic analysis was performed. It linked a missense variant in DCLRE1C with V- and J-gene trimming of TCR beta. Information on immune exposure was restricted to one variable (CMV serostatus). The study put about 180 TCR beta chains on its list as cytomegalovirus-associated. It was reportedly the case that the classifier diagnosed cytomegalovirus status with high specificity and sensitivity.

The source material was PBMCs. This TCR was sampled from a man in his sixties in good health and CMV-seropositive. The V gene is TRBV5-1, the J gene TRBJ2-1; the D is unclear. For the CDR3, the DNA is TGCGCCAGCAGCTTGGGGGCTCCCCACAATGAGCAGTTCTTC. The encoded protein is CASSLGAPHNEQFF. Using reference TRBV5-1 and TRBJ2-1 for the parts outside the CDR3, the full variable domain is KAGVTQTPRYLIKTRGQQVTLSCSPISGHRSVSWYQQTPGQGLQFLFEYFSETQRNKGNFPGRFSGRQFSNSRSEMNVSTLELGDSALYLCASSLGAPHNEQFFGPGTRLTVL.